This T cell receptor beta chain appears in the sequencing data of a study of blood T cell repertoires in COVID-19. Across the study: PBMCs, B-cell-depleted T cells, or T cells provided the cDNA or gDNA that made up the material.

Clones were read by immunoSEQ multiplex PCR, and TCRdb kept only the in-frame ones, dropping some. This table holds roughly 49,000 clones, about four fifths found once. In germline, CDR1 is SGHKS, CDR2 YYEKEE (reference sequence). Trimming took off 3 bases at V and 4 bases at J, with 14 bases between the two ends. The CDR3 extends over 14 amino acids. This TCR came from a woman aged 80 or over with acute or convalescent COVID-19. The chain uses TRBV5-5 and TRBJ2-7, with D perhaps matching TRBD1 (6 bases). Material for sequencing was peripheral blood. The CDR3 DNA follows: TGTGCCAGCAGCTATACCGGGACATCTTACGAGCAGTACTTC. Protein: CASSYTGTSYEQYF.